This note documents a single TCR beta chain sequence. The sample comes from a study of blood T cell repertoires in COVID-19. The germline V gene encodes CDR1 LNHDA and CDR2 SQIVND (reference sequence). The CDR3 has 14 amino acids. With 6 bases clipped from V and 3 bases from J, the junction kept 5 bases outside the gene matches. TCRdb's table, derived via immunoSEQ multiplex PCR, lists solely in-frame clones and lacks some. The table includes roughly 300,000 clones, roughly 88% detected once. The source of this sequence is a woman between 35 and 50 years old with acute COVID-19. Sequenced sample: PBMCs or T cells enriched from blood (not recorded which). This chain links TRBV19 with TRBJ2-7, with 10 bases fitting TRBD2. The CDR3 DNA follows: TGTGCCAGTAGACGGACTAGCGGTGACTACGAGCAGTACTTC. Translation gives CASRRTSGDYEQYF. Combining the CDR3 with reference TRBV19 and TRBJ2-7 gives the whole variable domain DGGITQSPKYLFRKEGQNVTLSCEQNLNHDAMYWYRQDPGQGLRLIYYSQIVNDFQKGDIAEGYSVSREKKESFPLTVTSAQKNPTAFYLCASRRTSGDYEQYFGPGTRLTVT.